This TCR beta chain appears in the sequencing data of a study of T cells after yellow fever vaccination. The CDR3 has 15 amino acids. J lost 4 bases, V lost 2 bases, and 4 bases had no gene match. Germline CDR1 reads MNHEY; CDR2 reads SVGEGT. TCRdb fed the 5' RACE reads into MiXCR, producing one record per CDR3 protein. This table has approximately 550,000 distinct CDR3 sequences, 13% appearing once. J is TRBJ2-1 and V is TRBV6-2 or TRBV6-3; 8 bases fit TRBD2. The source of this sequence is a man aged 25 to 45 who received the YFV17D yellow fever vaccine. The sample was PBMCs, taken on the day of the yellow fever booster vaccination. The CDR3 loop is CASSYGSGSYNEQFF. Written as DNA, the CDR3 is TGTGCCAGCAGTTACGGAAGCGGGAGTTACAATGAGCAGTTCTTC.